Given below is one TCR beta chain in context. The data were taken from a study of CD8+ T cells in alopecia areata. Described treatment: oral pan-JAK inhibitor, 5-10 mg twice daily. The CDR3 extends over 15 amino acids. Trimming shortened V by 4 bases and J by 1 base, and 13 bases separated the two germline ends. Per the germline V gene, CDR1 is LGHNA and CDR2 is YNFKEQ. Extracted RNA was reverse transcribed, and the resulting cDNA served as sequencing template. TCRdb's table, derived via immunoSEQ multiplex PCR, lists solely in-frame clones and lacks some. The profile shows 150,000 to 200,000 clones, roughly 66% of them singletons.

The receptor was isolated from a human donor with alopecia areata. The chain links TRBV4-2 to TRBJ1-1; the D gene is possibly TRBD1 (5 bases). The sequenced sample was CD4+ T cells sorted from blood, obtained at week 24, from a patient treated with tofacitinib. CDR3 DNA sequence: TGTGCCAGCAGCCGGGGCGACACCTCGAACACTGAAGCTTTCTTT. Residues: CASSRGDTSNTEAFF.